Listed below are T cell receptor beta chains from one sample, sequenced in a study of blood T cell repertoires in COVID-19. TCRdb's table, derived via immunoSEQ multiplex PCR, lists solely in-frame clones and lacks some. Found here are around 50,000 clones, more than 80% of them singletons; the top ten hold over 2%. The sample taken for sequencing was peripheral blood. The receptors here all came from a human donor in a cohort sampled during active COVID-19. The CDR3 runs from the conserved cysteine through the conserved F or W. D genes are given only for firm matches. Size is omitted from some rows. Given values are once, few, many or a class for expanded clones.

J gene | D gene | V gene | clone size | CDR3 protein | CDR3 DNA
TRBJ2-1 | NA | TRBV11-2 | NA | CASRTGNMGEQFF | TGTGCCAGCAGGACGGGAAACATGGGTGAGCAGTTCTTC
TRBJ1-2 | TRBD1 | TRBV9 | NA | CASSFGQGVYGYTF | TGTGCCAGCAGCTTTGGACAGGGTGTCTATGGCTACACCTTC
TRBJ2-3 | TRBD2 | TRBV3-1/TRBV3-2 | NA | CASSQDPSGGATDTQYF | TGTGCCAGCAGCCAAGATCCCAGCGGGGGGGCCACAGATACGCAGTATTTT
TRBJ2-2 | NA | TRBV10-3 | once | CAISARGTGELFF | TGTGCCATCAGTGCCCGAGGGACCGGGGAGCTGTTTTTT
TRBJ1-1 | NA | TRBV14 | NA | CASSLTQNTEAFF | TGTGCCAGCAGCCTAACACAGAACACTGAAGCTTTCTTT
TRBJ1-4 | TRBD1 | TRBV5-1 | NA | CASSFSDRDHEKLFF | TGCGCCAGCAGCTTTTCGGACAGGGATCATGAAAAACTGTTTTTT
TRBJ2-1 | NA | TRBV11-1 | NA | CASSFGVAYNEQFF | TGTGCCAGCAGCTTCGGGGTCGCCTACAATGAGCAGTTCTTC
TRBJ2-1 | TRBD1 | TRBV7-2 | NA | CASSPPGTGWYEQFF | TGTGCCAGCAGCCCCCCCGGGACAGGGTGGTATGAGCAGTTCTTC
TRBJ2-4 | TRBD2 | TRBV6-2/TRBV6-3 | NA | CASSPRVAGVLQYF | TGTGCCAGCAGCCCTAGGGTAGCGGGGGTACTTCAGTACTTC
TRBJ2-1 | NA | TRBV27 | NA | CASSLRDITSYNEQFF | TGTGCCAGCAGTTTACGGGACATTACCTCCTACAATGAGCAGTTCTTC
TRBJ2-7 | NA | TRBV6-2/TRBV6-3 | once | CASNPPGQQGPSNEQYF | TGTGCCAGCAACCCCCCGGGCCAACAGGGCCCCTCCAACGAGCAGTACTTC
TRBJ2-3 | TRBD2 | TRBV5-5 | NA | CASSTWTSGSSTDTQYF | TGTGCCAGCAGCACCTGGACTAGCGGGAGTAGCACAGATACGCAGTATTTT
TRBJ2-7 | TRBD2 | TRBV3-1/TRBV3-2 | few | CASSQGGLAGVSYEQYF | TGTGCCAGCAGCCAAGGGGGACTAGCGGGAGTTTCCTACGAGCAGTACTTC
TRBJ1-1 | NA | TRBV28 | once | CASREGRVGEAFF | TGTGCCAGCAGGGAGGGGCGGGTCGGTGAAGCTTTCTTT
TRBJ1-2 | NA | TRBV5-4 | NA | CASSLEGLTGGYTF | TGTGCCAGCAGCTTGGAGGGACTGACCGGTGGCTACACCTTC
TRBJ2-5 | TRBD2 | TRBV7-2 | once | CASNLSGGAGETQYF | TGTGCCAGCAACCTTAGCGGGGGGGCGGGAGAGACCCAGTACTTC
TRBJ1-5 | NA | TRBV19 | few | CASSIVVAENQPQHF | TGTGCCAGTAGTATAGTTGTGGCAGAAAATCAGCCCCAGCATTTT
TRBJ1-2 | TRBD1 | TRBV3-1/TRBV3-2 | NA | CASSRDRAWGYTF | TGTGCCAGCAGCCGGGACAGGGCATGGGGCTACACCTTC
TRBJ2-1 | TRBD2 | TRBV5-1 | NA | CASSLGAGDNEQFF | TGCGCCAGCAGCTTGGGGGCGGGAGACAATGAGCAGTTCTTC
TRBJ2-7 | NA | TRBV12-2 | NA | CASRLALHAGAGVYEQYF | TGTGCAAGTCGCTTAGCGCTTCATGCAGGGGCAGGGGTCTACGAGCAGTACTTC
TRBJ1-1 | NA | TRBV10-2 | NA | CASKMTGNTEAFF | TGCGCCAGCAAGATGACAGGGAACACTGAAGCTTTCTTT
TRBJ1-4 | TRBD1 | TRBV6-5 | NA | CASIYRGGEKLFF | TGTGCCAGCATATACAGGGGAGGTGAAAAACTGTTTTTT
TRBJ1-1 | NA | TRBV5-1 | NA | CASSILLAGGNTEAFF | TGCGCCAGCAGCATACTACTTGCGGGGGGGAACACTGAAGCTTTCTTT
TRBJ2-7 | TRBD1 | TRBV4-3 | NA | CASSQAPTGSYEQYF | TGCGCCAGCAGCCAAGCCCCGACAGGGAGCTACGAGCAGTACTTC
TRBJ2-7 | TRBD2 | TRBV11-3 | NA | CASSQGLAGGPQYF | TGTGCCAGCAGCCAGGGACTAGCGGGAGGGCCTCAGTACTTC
TRBJ2-3 | TRBD2 | TRBV10-3 | NA | CAISEIPASGSWTDTQYF | TGTGCCATCAGTGAGATCCCGGCTAGCGGGAGCTGGACAGATACGCAGTATTTT
TRBJ2-7 | NA | TRBV29-1 | few | CSVEAGGKQYF | TGCAGCGTTGAAGCGGGGGGCAAGCAGTACTTC
TRBJ1-6 | NA | TRBV27 | NA | CASSSSFGVDNSPLHF | TGTGCCAGCAGTTCGAGTTTCGGGGTGGATAATTCACCCCTCCACTTT
TRBJ2-7 | NA | TRBV21-1 | NA | CATPDSCSSYEQYF | TGTGCCACGCCTGACTCGTGTAGCTCCTACGAGCAGTACTTC
TRBJ1-2 | TRBD1 | TRBV28 | NA | CASSTGQGRSNYGYTF | TGTGCCAGCAGTACCGGACAGGGGCGATCTAACTATGGCTACACCTTC
TRBJ2-6 | NA | TRBV4-1 | NA | CASSLPSDRFSGANVLTF | TGCGCCAGCAGCCTGCCTTCGGACAGATTCTCTGGGGCCAACGTCCTGACTTTC
TRBJ2-3 | NA | TRBV2 | NA | CASSSRGGTDTQYF | TGTGCCAGCAGTTCCAGGGGTGGCACAGATACGCAGTATTTT